Below, 32 T cell receptor beta chains from the same sample are listed, as sequenced in a study of blood T cell repertoires in COVID-19. Clones were read by immunoSEQ multiplex PCR, and TCRdb kept only the in-frame ones, dropping some. Here the sample spans fewer than 400,000 clones, nearly 90% being singletons. Specimen: PBMCs or T cells enriched from blood (not recorded which). These receptors came from a woman aged 30 to 39 who had recovered from COVID-19.

V is TRBV7-9 and J is TRBJ2-7; possible D gene TRBD2, 5 bases. CDR1 is SEHNR and CDR2 is FQNEAQ in the germline V gene (reference sequence). Trimming cost V 6 bases and J 2 bases, with 20 bases left between them. This CDR3 is 16 amino acids long. The chain's CDR3 is CASRGNSRGSTYEQYF. The CDR3 DNA is TGTGCCAGCAGGGGAAACTCCCGTGGGAGTACCTACGAGCAGTACTTC. Together with reference TRBV7-9 and TRBJ2-7, the CDR3 gives the full variable domain: DTGVSQNPRHKITKRGQNVTFRCDPISEHNRLYWYRQTLGQGPEFLTYFQNEAQLEKSRLLSDRFSAERPKGSFSTLEIQRTEQGDSAMYLCASRGNSRGSTYEQYFGPGTRLTVT.

This chain links TRBV5-4 with TRBJ1-1; D is possibly TRBD1 (6 bases). This CDR3 region has 14 residues. Germline CDR1 and CDR2: SGHNT and YYREEE (reference sequence). The ends were cut back, 0 bases at V and 6 bases at J, with 12 bases in the middle. CDR3 in DNA: TGTGCCAGCAGCTTGGCCTGGGGGCGTCCTGAAGCTTTCTTT. Translation gives CASSLAWGRPEAFF.

The V call is TRBV3-1 (or the pseudogene TRBV3-2), the J call TRBJ1-2, with D uncertain. With 4 bases removed from V and 5 bases from J, the gap between germline ends came to 11 bases. Germline CDR1 and CDR2: LGHDT and YNNKEL (reference sequence). The CDR3 contains 13 residues. DNA of the CDR3: TGTGCCAGCAGCCCCGGAGAGAGGTATGGCTACACCTTC. As protein: CASSPGERYGYTF.

This chain connects TRBV18 to TRBJ2-5; 7 bases agree with TRBD2. The CDR3 length is 14 residues. V dropped 4 bases and J dropped 0; count of bases not matched to a gene: 2. Germline V CDR1 and CDR2: KGHSH, LQKENI. The CDR3 sequence: CASSRGLNQETQYF. The CDR3 nucleotides are TGTGCCAGCTCACGGGGACTAAACCAAGAGACCCAGTACTTC.

The chain combines TRBV5-4 with TRBJ2-3, with a possible D match to TRBD2 (5 bases). Trimming removed 3 bases from V and 2 bases from J, with 16 bases in between. The germline gives CDR1 SGHNT, CDR2 YYREEE (reference sequence). The CDR3 loop spans 16 amino acids. CDR3 bases: TGTGCCAGCAGCTCTCTTGGGGAGCGGTACACAGATACGCAGTATTTT. This gives the protein CASSSLGERYTDTQYF.

The chain joins TRBV2 to TRBJ2-1, with 9 bases fitting TRBD1. After removal of 8 bases from V and 7 bases from J, the junction contained 6 bases not matched to a gene. The CDR3 covers 13 residues. Germline V gene sequence: CDR1 SNHLY, CDR2 FYNNEI. The chain's CDR3 is CASSRQGGNEQFF. For the CDR3, the DNA is TGTGCCAGCTCAAGACAGGGGGGGAATGAGCAGTTCTTC.

The chain couples TRBV18 to TRBJ1-6; D perhaps matches TRBD1 (6 bases). V was trimmed by 10 bases and J by 7 bases, leaving 20 bases between them. CDR3 length equals 15 residues. CDR1 and CDR2 (germline): KGHSH, LQKENI. The CDR3 bases are TGTGCCACCTCGGGATCGGACAGCCTGAATTCACCCCTCCACTTT. Translation: CATSGSDSLNSPLHF.

The chain carries TRBV27 and TRBJ2-7, with a weak D call TRBD1 (6 bases). Looked up from germline, CDR1 is MNHEY and CDR2 is SMNVEV (reference sequence). Between the trimmed V and J ends, which lost 4 bases and 3 bases, there was a span of 10 bases. CDR3 length: 13 residues. CDR3 residues: CASSSIQGYEQYF. CDR3 coding DNA: TGTGCCAGCAGTTCGATACAGGGCTACGAGCAGTACTTC.

This clone was seen once. Other DNA variants within this sample encode the same CDR3. The chain combines TRBV12-3 or TRBV12-4 with TRBJ1-5; 7 positions agree with TRBD1. Losses at the gene ends were 6 bases for V and 4 bases for J; bases not matched to a gene: 3. The CDR3 sequence is 13 residues long. This CDR3 is CASSPQGNQPQHF. CDR3 in DNA: TGTGCCAGCAGCCCACAGGGGAATCAGCCCCAGCATTTT.

This chain uses TRBV11-2 with TRBJ1-5, with D unresolved. The CDR3 runs to 13 residues. The V end was cut by 0 bases, the J end by 9 bases, with 9 bases between. The germline CDR1 and CDR2 sequences are SGHAT and FQNNGV. CDR3 residues: CASSLDREGPQHF. DNA of the CDR3: TGTGCCAGCAGCTTAGATCGGGAAGGGCCCCAGCATTTT.

The V gene is TRBV18, the J gene TRBJ2-2, with D perhaps TRBD2 (6 bases). The V end lost 3 bases, the J end lost 9 bases, and 20 bases lay between the germline ends. The CDR3 contains 16 residues. The germline gives CDR1 KGHSH, CDR2 LQKENI. CDR3 DNA: TGTGCCAGCTCACCCGAGGGCACTAGCTATTTCCGGGAGCTGTTTTTT. It is translated as CASSPEGTSYFRELFF.

V usage is TRBV6-5 and J usage is TRBJ1-2, with 8 bases lining up with TRBD1. Per the germline V gene, CDR1 is MNHEY and CDR2 is SVGAGI. Trimming at V came to 6 bases and at J to 3 bases, leaving 3 bases not matched to a gene. The CDR3 totals 13 residues. The CDR3 loop is CASSGTGYYGYTF. The DNA for the CDR3 is TGTGCCAGCAGCGGGACAGGCTACTATGGCTACACCTTC.

CDR3 sequence: CASSRAGGFGETQYF. The CDR3 nucleotides are TGTGCCAGCAGCAGAGCCGGGGGGTTTGGGGAGACCCAGTACTTC. The chain has TRBV11-2 and TRBJ2-5; 7 bases agree with TRBD2. The V gene end was trimmed by 5 bases and the J gene end by 5 bases; junction bases not matched to a gene: 11. This CDR3 contains 15 residues. Germline CDR1 is SGHAT and CDR2 is FQNNGV.

This chain connects TRBV5-6 to TRBJ1-4, with unresolved D. Germline V gene lookup returns CDR1 SGHDT and CDR2 YYEEEE. V lost 4 bases and J lost 8, with 18 bases in between. The CDR3 covers 15 residues. CDR3 nucleotide sequence: TGTGCCAGCAGCCCTGTGGGATTGGGAGAAGAAAAACTGTTTTTT. This gives the protein CASSPVGLGEEKLFF.

The chain couples TRBV7-2 to TRBJ2-7, with D possibly being TRBD1 (6 bases). The germline V and J ends were trimmed by 5 bases and 3 bases, with 11 bases remaining between them. The CDR3 is 13 amino acids. Germline assignment: CDR1 SGHTA and CDR2 FQGNSA. The CDR3 nucleotides are TGTGCCAGCAGCGCCGGGACACTCTACGAGCAGTACTTC. It translates to CASSAGTLYEQYF.

This rearrangement joins TRBV15 to TRBJ2-1, with 13 bases fitting TRBD2. The trim removed 5 bases at V and 6 bases at J, leaving 4 bases unmatched. This CDR3 has 15 amino acids. The germline CDR1 and CDR2 sequences are LNHNV and YYDKDF (reference sequence). CDR3: CATSALAGGPNEQFF. CDR3 DNA sequence: TGTGCCACCAGCGCACTAGCGGGGGGGCCCAATGAGCAGTTCTTC.

V and J are TRBV5-1 and TRBJ1-2; the D is unclear. Germline CDR1 is SGHRS and CDR2 is YFSETQ. This CDR3 is 15 amino acids long. Trimming shortened V by 0 bases and J by 6 bases, and 15 bases separated the two germline ends. The CDR3 bases are TGCGCCAGCAGCTTGGATCCGTTAAGCATGGATGGCTACACCTTC. This translates into CASSLDPLSMDGYTF.

The gene calls are TRBV6-1 and TRBJ1-4; 7 nucleotides match TRBD1. V was pared by 1 base and J by 4 bases, with 9 bases of the junction left unmatched. Germline CDR1 is MNHNS and CDR2 is SASEGT. This CDR3 comprises 17 residues. CDR3 region: CASSEVFSRDSNEKLFF. CDR3 coding DNA: TGTGCCAGCAGTGAAGTCTTTTCTAGGGACAGTAATGAAAAACTGTTTTTT.

J is TRBJ2-3 and V is TRBV10-3; TRBD1 matches at 12 bases. The ends lost 2 bases at V and 6 bases at J; junction bases unmatched: 21. Germline V gene lookup returns CDR1 ENHRY and CDR2 SYGVKD. The CDR3 totals 21 residues. Here the CDR3 reads CAISEPAGTGGSGDPTDTQYF. The CDR3 nucleotides are TGTGCCATCAGTGAGCCGGCCGGGACAGGGGGCTCAGGTGATCCAACTGATACGCAGTATTTT.

This chain uses TRBV27 with TRBJ1-1; 9 bases line up with TRBD1. Germline V gene data show CDR1 as MNHEY and CDR2 as SMNVEV (reference sequence). With 3 bases clipped from V and 1 base from J, the junction kept 3 bases outside the gene matches. CDR3 length equals 15 residues. CDR3 protein: CASSFLGQGNTEAFF. The CDR3 coding sequence is TGTGCCAGCAGTTTTTTGGGACAGGGGAACACTGAAGCTTTCTTT.

This clone was detected only once. The chain couples TRBV18 to TRBJ2-1; TRBD2 agrees at 7 bases. Germline V gene sequence: CDR1 KGHSH, CDR2 LQKENI. CDR3 size: 15 residues. With 3 bases clipped from V and 5 bases from J, the junction kept 7 bases outside the gene matches. CDR3 amino acids: CASSPVGGTNNEQFF. The CDR3 coding sequence is TGTGCCAGCTCACCGGTGGGGGGGACGAACAATGAGCAGTTCTTC.

DNA for the CDR3: TGTGCCTGGAGCCGTGCGGGGCAGAATGAAAAACTGTTTTTT. Protein product: CAWSRAGQNEKLFF. The V and J genes are TRBV30 and TRBJ1-4, with a possible D match to TRBD1 (5 bases). The CDR3 consists of 14 residues. Trimming cost V 3 bases and J 5 bases, with 13 bases left between them. The germline V gene has CDR1 GTSNPN and CDR2 SVGIG (reference sequence).

The chain recombines TRBV19 with TRBJ1-5, with D unclear. The CDR3 is made up of 15 amino acids. Deletions cut 6 bases from V and 0 bases from J, with 12 bases between. Germline CDR1 is LNHDA and CDR2 is SQIVND (reference sequence). Written as DNA, the CDR3 is TGTGCCAGTAGCCAAGCCCCGTATAGCAATCAGCCCCAGCATTTT. Amino acid sequence: CASSQAPYSNQPQHF.

The chain employs TRBV11-2 and TRBJ2-3; no definite D call. The germline V gene encodes CDR1 SGHAT and CDR2 FQNNGV. CDR3 length equals 13 residues. V was shortened by 0 bases and J by 3 bases, with 4 bases between the two germline ends. The CDR3 region has the DNA TGTGCCAGCAGCTTAGACGGTACAGATACGCAGTATTTT. Its protein product is CASSLDGTDTQYF.

The genes are TRBV6-6 and TRBJ2-1; TRBD2 is a possible D gene (7 bases). CDR1 and CDR2 from the germline V gene are MNHNY and SVGAGI (reference sequence). CDR3 size: 15 residues. V was cut by 5 bases and J by 7 bases, with 18 bases left in between. The CDR3 reads CASSPRGAPGNEQFF. The CDR3 DNA reads as TGTGCCAGCAGTCCCCGGGGGGCGCCGGGGAATGAGCAGTTCTTC.

The chain employs TRBV5-4 and TRBJ2-5; TRBD1 agrees at 7 bases. Germline V CDR1 and CDR2: SGHNT, YYREEE (reference sequence). This CDR3 region has 14 residues. V trimming: 4 bases; J trimming: 5 bases; junction bases outside the gene matches: 8. CDR3 sequence reads: CASSRATGVETQYF. CDR3 nucleotide sequence: TGTGCCAGCAGCCGCGCCACAGGGGTTGAGACCCAGTACTTC. Full variable domain (missing parts from reference TRBV5-4 and TRBJ2-5): ETGVTQSPTHLIKTRGQQVTLRCSSQSGHNTVSWYQQALGQGPQFIFQYYREEENGRGNFPPRFSGLQFPNYSSELNVNALELDDSALYLCASSRATGVETQYFGPGTRLLVL.

The chain joins TRBV28 to TRBJ1-6; D unresolved. Germline V gene data show CDR1 as MDHEN and CDR2 as SYDVKM. The CDR3 sequence is 14 residues long. V was trimmed by 4 bases and J by 7 bases, leaving 11 bases between them. CDR3 nucleotide sequence: TGTGCCAGCAGTTCCATTTCCGGGAATTCACCCCTCCACTTT. Its protein product is CASSSISGNSPLHF. The full variable domain, its missing parts supplied by reference TRBV28 and TRBJ1-6, is DVKVTQSSRYLVKRTGEKVFLECVQDMDHENMFWYRQDPGLGLRLIYFSYDVKMKEKGDIPEGYSVSREKKERFSLILESASTNQTSMYLCASSSISGNSPLHFGNGTRLTVT.

This chain joins TRBV9 and TRBJ1-3; TRBD1 aligns across 12 bases. The J segment lost 0 bases and the V segment lost 4 bases, leaving 5 bases of the junction unmatched. CDR3 length: 17 amino acids. Per the germline V gene, CDR1 is SGDLS and CDR2 is YYNGEE. The DNA for the CDR3 is TGTGCCAGCAGCCCGGGACAGGGGGCTTACTCTGGAAACACCATATATTTT. Translating it yields CASSPGQGAYSGNTIYF.

The chain has TRBV5-4 and TRBJ1-3; no clear D. The CDR3 contains 13 residues. CDR1 and CDR2 from the germline V gene are SGHNT and YYREEE (reference sequence). Trimming left V 5 bases short and J 4 bases short, with 10 bases between. This CDR3 reads CASRREDGNTIYF. CDR3 nucleotide sequence: TGTGCCAGCAGACGGGAGGACGGAAACACCATATATTTT.

This chain joins TRBV2 and TRBJ1-1; D is unresolved. The V gene lost 9 bases and the J gene lost 0 bases, with 8 bases spanning the gap. Germline loops: CDR1 SNHLY, CDR2 FYNNEI. This CDR3 has 12 amino acids. CDR3 sequence reads: CASINLNTEAFF. For the CDR3, the DNA is TGTGCCAGTATTAATCTGAACACTGAAGCTTTCTTT.

This clone appeared once. V and J are TRBV18 and TRBJ1-6; possibly TRBD1 for D (6 bases). Germline loops: CDR1 KGHSH, CDR2 LQKENI. The CDR3 totals 18 residues. V was cut by 2 bases and J by 9 bases, with 23 bases left in between. CDR3 coding DNA: TGTGCCAGCTCACCAAAACCCTTAGGGGGAACGGCATCTTCACCCCTCCACTTT. Translation gives CASSPKPLGGTASSPLHF.

The CDR3 reads CASSLGNGLAANYEQYF. CDR3 nucleotide sequence: TGTGCCAGCAGCTTAGGGAATGGACTAGCGGCGAACTACGAGCAGTACTTC. The chain carries TRBV7-8 and TRBJ2-7, with 10 bases that match TRBD2. The V segment lost 1 base and the J segment 3 bases; nucleotides outside the gene matches: 9. The CDR3 sequence is 17 residues long. Germline lookup yields CDR1 SGHVS and CDR2 FQNEAQ.